The source of this T cell receptor (beta chain) is a study of metastatic and nonmetastatic thyroid tumors. This clone was observed many times. None of the patients had undergone any treatment ahead of thyroid surgery. TCRdb reprocessed the PCR reads via MiXCR. This table has some 69,000 clones, around 14% appearing once. The CDR3 is 13 residues long. V lost 4 bases and J lost 7, with 11 bases in between. CDR1 is MNHEY, CDR2 SMNVEV, per germline (reference sequence). The sample was blood. The receptor comes from a male donor with papillary thyroid cancer or a benign thyroid nodule (not recorded which). Some clones in this sample may be carry-over from other donors' samples. V gene TRBV27 combines with J gene TRBJ2-1; D perhaps matches TRBD2 (6 bases). This CDR3 is CASSSTSWNEQFF. The CDR3 DNA sequence: TGTGCCAGCAGTTCGACTAGTTGGAATGAGCAGTTCTTC.